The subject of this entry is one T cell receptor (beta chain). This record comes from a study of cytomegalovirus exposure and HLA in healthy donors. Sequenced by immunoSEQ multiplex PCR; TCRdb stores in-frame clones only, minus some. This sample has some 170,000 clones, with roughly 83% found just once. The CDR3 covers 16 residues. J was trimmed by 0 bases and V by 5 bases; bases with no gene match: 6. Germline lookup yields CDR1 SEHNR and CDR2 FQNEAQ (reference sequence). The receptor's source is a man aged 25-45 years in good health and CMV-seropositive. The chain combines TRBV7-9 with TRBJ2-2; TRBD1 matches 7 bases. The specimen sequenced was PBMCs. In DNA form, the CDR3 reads TGTGCCAGCAGCCGAAGACAGGGCGCGAACACCGGGGAGCTGTTTTTT. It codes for CASSRRQGANTGELFF. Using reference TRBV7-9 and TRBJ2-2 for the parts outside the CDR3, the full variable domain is DTGVSQNPRHKITKRGQNVTFRCDPISEHNRLYWYRQTLGQGPEFLTYFQNEAQLEKSRLLSDRFSAERPKGSFSTLEIQRTEQGDSAMYLCASSRRQGANTGELFFGEGSRLTVL.